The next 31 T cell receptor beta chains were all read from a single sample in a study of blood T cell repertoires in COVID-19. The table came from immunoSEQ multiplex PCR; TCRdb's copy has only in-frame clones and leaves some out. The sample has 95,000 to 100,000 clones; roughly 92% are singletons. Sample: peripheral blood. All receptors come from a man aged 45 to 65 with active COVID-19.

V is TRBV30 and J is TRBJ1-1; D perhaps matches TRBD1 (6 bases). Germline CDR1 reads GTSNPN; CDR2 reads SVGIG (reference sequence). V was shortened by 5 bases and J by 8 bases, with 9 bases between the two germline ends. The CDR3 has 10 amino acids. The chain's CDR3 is CAWGGQEAFF. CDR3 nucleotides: TGTGCCTGGGGAGGACAGGAAGCTTTCTTT.

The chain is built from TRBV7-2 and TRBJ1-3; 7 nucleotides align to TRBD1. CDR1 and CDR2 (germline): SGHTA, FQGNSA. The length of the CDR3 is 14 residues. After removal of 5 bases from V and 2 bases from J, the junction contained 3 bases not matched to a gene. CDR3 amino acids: CASSQGTAGNTIYF. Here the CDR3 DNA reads TGTGCCAGCAGCCAGGGGACAGCTGGAAACACCATATATTTT.

CDR3 coding DNA: TGTGCCAGCAGTGCCGTCGCGGGTCGCGAGCAGTACTTC. It specifies CASSAVAGREQYF. This chain uses TRBV2 with TRBJ2-7; perhaps TRBD2 as D (5 bases). V was shortened by 4 bases and J by 6 bases, with 13 bases between the two germline ends. CDR3 length: 13 amino acids. In germline, CDR1 is SNHLY, CDR2 FYNNEI.

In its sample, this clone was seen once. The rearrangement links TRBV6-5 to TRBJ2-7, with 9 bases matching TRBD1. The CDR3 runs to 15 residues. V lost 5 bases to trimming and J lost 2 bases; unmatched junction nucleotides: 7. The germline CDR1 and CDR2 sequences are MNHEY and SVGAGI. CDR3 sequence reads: CASSPPGTGTYEQYF. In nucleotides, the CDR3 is TGTGCCAGCAGTCCGCCGGGGACAGGGACCTACGAGCAGTACTTC.

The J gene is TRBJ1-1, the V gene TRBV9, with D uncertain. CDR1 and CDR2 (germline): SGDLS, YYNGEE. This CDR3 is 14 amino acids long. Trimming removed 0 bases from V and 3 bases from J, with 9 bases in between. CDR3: CASSVVGRDTEAFF. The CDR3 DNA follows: TGTGCCAGCAGCGTAGTGGGGAGGGACACTGAAGCTTTCTTT.

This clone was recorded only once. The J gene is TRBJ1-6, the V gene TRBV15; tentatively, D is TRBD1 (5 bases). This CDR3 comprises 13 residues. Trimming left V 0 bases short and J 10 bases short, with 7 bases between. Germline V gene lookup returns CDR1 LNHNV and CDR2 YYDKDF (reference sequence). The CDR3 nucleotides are TGTGCCACCAGCAGAGATGGACAATCACCCCTCCACTTT. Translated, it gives CATSRDGQSPLHF.

CDR3 in DNA: TGCGCCAGCAGCTTCGCGGAGAGCTCTGGAAACACCATATATTTT. Protein sequence: CASSFAESSGNTIYF. V and J are TRBV5-1 and TRBJ1-3; no clear D gene. V lost 2 bases, J lost 0 bases, and 9 bases lay in between. Germline-derived CDR1 and CDR2 are SGHRS and YFSETQ. The CDR3 loop spans 15 amino acids.

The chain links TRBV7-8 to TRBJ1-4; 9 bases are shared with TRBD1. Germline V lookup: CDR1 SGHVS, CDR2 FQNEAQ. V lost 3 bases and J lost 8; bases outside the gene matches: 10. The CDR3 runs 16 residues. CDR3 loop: CASSFLGQGRGEKLFF. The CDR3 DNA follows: TGTGCCAGCAGCTTTCTGGGACAGGGACGGGGGGAAAAACTGTTTTTT.

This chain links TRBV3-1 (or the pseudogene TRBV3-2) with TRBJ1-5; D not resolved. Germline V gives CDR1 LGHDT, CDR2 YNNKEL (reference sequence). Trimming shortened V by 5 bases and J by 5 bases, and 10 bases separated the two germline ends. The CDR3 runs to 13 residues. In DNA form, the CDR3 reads TGTGCCAGCAGCGACACAAGAGATCAGCCCCAGCATTTT. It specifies CASSDTRDQPQHF.

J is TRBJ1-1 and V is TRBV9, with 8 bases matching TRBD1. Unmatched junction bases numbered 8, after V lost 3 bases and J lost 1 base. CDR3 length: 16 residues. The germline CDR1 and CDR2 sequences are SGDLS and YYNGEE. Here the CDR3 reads CASSAVDRGPNTEAFF. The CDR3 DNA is TGTGCCAGCAGCGCCGTCGACAGGGGCCCGAACACTGAAGCTTTCTTT.

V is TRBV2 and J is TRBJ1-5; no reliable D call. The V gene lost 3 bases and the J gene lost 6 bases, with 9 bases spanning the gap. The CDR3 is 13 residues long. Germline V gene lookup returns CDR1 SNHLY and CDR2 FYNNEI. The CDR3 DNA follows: TGTGCCAGCAGTGAGGAGGGAAGTCAGCCCCAGCATTTT. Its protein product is CASSEEGSQPQHF. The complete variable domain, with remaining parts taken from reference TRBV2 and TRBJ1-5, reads EPEVTQTPSHQVTQMGQEVILRCVPISNHLYFYWYRQILGQKVEFLVSFYNNEISEKSEIFDDQFSVERPDGSNFTLKIRSTKLEDSAMYFCASSEEGSQPQHFGDGTRLSIL.

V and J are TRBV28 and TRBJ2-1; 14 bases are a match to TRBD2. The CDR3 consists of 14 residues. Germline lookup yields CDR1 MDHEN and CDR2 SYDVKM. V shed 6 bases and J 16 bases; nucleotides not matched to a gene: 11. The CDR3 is CASSPPGLAGGEFF. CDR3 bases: TGTGCCAGCAGCCCTCCTGGACTAGCGGGAGGAGAATTCTTC.

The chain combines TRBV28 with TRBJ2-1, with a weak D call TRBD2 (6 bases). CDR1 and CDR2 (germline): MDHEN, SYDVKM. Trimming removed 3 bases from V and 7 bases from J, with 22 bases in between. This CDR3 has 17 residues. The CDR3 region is CASSLSSGSGVLNEQFF. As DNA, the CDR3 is TGTGCCAGCAGTTTGAGCTCCGGGTCGGGAGTATTGAATGAGCAGTTCTTC.

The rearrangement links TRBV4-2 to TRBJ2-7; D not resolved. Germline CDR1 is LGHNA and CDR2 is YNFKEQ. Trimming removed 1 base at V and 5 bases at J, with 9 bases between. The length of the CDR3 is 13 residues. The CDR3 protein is CASSQVSENEQYF. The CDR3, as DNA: TGTGCCAGCAGCCAAGTTTCCGAGAACGAGCAGTACTTC.

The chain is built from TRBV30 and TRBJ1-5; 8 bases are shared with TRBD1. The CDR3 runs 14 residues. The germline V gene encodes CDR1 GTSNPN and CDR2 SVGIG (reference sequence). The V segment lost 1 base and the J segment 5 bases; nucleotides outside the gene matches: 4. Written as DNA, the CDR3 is TGTGCCTGGAGTGCCACGACAGGGGATCAGCCCCAGCATTTT. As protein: CAWSATTGDQPQHF.

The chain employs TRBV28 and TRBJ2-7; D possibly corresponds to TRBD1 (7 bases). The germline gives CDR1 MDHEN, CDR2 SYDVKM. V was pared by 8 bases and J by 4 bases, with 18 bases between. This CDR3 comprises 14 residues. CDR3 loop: CASHPGDRKYEQYF. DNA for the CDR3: TGTGCCAGCCATCCGGGGGACAGAAAATACGAGCAGTACTTC.

CDR3 region: CASSLLLAGELEQFF. Written as DNA, the CDR3 is TGCGCCAGCAGCTTGTTACTAGCGGGAGAACTGGAGCAGTTCTTC. This chain uses TRBV5-1 with TRBJ2-1; 11 positions match TRBD2. In germline, CDR1 is SGHRS, CDR2 YFSETQ. This CDR3 is built from 15 residues. The V gene end was trimmed by 1 base and the J gene end by 10 bases; junction bases not matched to a gene: 7.

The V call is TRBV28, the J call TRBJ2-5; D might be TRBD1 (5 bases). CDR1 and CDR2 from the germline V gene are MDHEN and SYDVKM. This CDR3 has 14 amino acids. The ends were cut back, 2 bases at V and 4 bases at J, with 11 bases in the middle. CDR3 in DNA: TGTGCCAGCAGTTTAGCAGGGCATGGAGAGACCCAGTACTTC. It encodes CASSLAGHGETQYF.

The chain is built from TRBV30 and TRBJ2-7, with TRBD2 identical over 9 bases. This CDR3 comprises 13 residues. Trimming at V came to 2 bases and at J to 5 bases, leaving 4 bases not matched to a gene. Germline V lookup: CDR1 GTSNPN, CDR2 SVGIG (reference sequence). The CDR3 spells CAWSILAGHEQYF. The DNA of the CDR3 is TGTGCCTGGAGTATACTAGCGGGTCACGAGCAGTACTTC.

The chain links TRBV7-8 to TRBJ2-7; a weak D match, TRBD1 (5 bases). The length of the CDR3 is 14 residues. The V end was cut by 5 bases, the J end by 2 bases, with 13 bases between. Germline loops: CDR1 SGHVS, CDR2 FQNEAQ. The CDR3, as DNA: TGTGCCAGCAGCGGGGCTTACTCCCCCTACGAGCAGTACTTC. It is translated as CASSGAYSPYEQYF.

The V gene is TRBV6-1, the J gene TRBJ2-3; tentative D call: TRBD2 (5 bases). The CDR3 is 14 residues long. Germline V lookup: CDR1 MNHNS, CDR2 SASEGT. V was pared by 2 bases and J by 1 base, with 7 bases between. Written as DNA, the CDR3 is TGTGCCAGCAGTGAATTGAGGGGCACAGATACGCAGTATTTT. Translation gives CASSELRGTDTQYF.

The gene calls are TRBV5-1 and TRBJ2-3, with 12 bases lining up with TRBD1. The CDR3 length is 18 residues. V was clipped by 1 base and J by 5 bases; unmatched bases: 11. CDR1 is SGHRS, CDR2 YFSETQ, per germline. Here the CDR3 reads CASSLLGQGASREDTQYF. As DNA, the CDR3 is TGCGCCAGCAGCTTGTTGGGACAGGGGGCTTCCCGAGAAGATACGCAGTATTTT.

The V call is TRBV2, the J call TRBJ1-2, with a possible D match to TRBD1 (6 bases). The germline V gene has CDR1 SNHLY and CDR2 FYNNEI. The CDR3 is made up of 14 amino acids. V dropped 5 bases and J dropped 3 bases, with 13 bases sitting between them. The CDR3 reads CASSSRRGDYGYTF. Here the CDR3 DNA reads TGTGCCAGCAGTTCGCGCAGGGGAGACTATGGCTACACCTTC.

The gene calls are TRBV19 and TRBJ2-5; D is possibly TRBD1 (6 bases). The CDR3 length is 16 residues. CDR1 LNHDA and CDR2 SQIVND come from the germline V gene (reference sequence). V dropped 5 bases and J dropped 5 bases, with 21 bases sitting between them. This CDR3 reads CASSPFRGGLMETQYF. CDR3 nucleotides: TGTGCCAGTAGTCCATTCAGGGGTGGCCTTATGGAGACCCAGTACTTC.

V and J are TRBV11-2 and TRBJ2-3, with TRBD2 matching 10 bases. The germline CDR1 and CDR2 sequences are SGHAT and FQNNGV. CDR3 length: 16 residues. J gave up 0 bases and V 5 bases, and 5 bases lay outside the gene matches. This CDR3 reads CASSGTSEYSTDTQYF. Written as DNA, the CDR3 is TGTGCCAGCAGCGGGACTAGCGAATATAGCACAGATACGCAGTATTTT.

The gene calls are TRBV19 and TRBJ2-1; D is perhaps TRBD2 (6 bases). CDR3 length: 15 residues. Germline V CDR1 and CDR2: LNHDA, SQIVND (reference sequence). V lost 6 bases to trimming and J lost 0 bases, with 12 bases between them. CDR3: CASRGSGGSYNEQFF. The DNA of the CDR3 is TGTGCCAGTAGGGGTAGCGGAGGCTCCTACAATGAGCAGTTCTTC.

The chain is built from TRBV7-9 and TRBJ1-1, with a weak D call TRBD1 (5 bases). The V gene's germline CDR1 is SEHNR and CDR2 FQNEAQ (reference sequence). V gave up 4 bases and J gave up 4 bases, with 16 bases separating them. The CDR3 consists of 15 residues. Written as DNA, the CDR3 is TGTGCCAGCAGCTCTCTGTCCAGGGCTAGCACTGAAGCTTTCTTT. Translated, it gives CASSSLSRASTEAFF.

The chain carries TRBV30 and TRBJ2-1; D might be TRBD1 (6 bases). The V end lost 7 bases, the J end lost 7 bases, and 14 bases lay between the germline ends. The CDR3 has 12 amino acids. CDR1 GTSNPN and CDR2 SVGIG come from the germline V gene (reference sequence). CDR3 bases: TGTGCCTTCCTACAGAGGGGGAATGAGCAGTTCTTC. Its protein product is CAFLQRGNEQFF.

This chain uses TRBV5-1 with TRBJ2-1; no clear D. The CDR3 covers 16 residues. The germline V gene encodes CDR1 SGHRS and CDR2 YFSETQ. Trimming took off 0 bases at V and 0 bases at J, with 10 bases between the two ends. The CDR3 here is CASSLEPRSSYNEQFF. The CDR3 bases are TGCGCCAGCAGCTTGGAACCGAGGAGCTCCTACAATGAGCAGTTCTTC.

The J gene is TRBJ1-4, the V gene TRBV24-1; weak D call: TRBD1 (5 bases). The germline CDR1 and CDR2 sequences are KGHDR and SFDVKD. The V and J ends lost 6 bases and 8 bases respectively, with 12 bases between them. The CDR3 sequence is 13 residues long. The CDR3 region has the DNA TGTGCCACCAGTCCCGACAGCACCGAAAAACTGTTTTTT. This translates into CATSPDSTEKLFF.

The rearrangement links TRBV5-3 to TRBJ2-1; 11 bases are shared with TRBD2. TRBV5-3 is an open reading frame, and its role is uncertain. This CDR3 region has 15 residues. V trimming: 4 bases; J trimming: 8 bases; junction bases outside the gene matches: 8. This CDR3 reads CARSQRTSGRYEQFF. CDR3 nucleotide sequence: TGTGCCAGAAGCCAGAGGACTAGCGGGCGGTATGAGCAGTTCTTC.